This TCR beta chain was identified in a study of CD4 T cells in relation to SARS-CoV-2 and coronaviruses. The study's findings and limits: Pre-pandemic and post-infection samples never came from the same donor. This crossreactivity analysis covered spike protein alone, no other viral proteins.

Before the COVID-19 pandemic, during about 2011-2019, CD4+ T cells were taken from unexposed donors. Naive and memory CD4+ T cell DNA was deep-sequenced without culture. TCRdb's table, derived via immunoSEQ multiplex PCR, lists solely in-frame clones and lacks some. The table lists about 59,000 clones, 86% of them singletons. The CDR3 extends over 14 amino acids. Per germline, CDR1 SGHKS and CDR2 YYEKEE (reference sequence). V was shortened by 0 bases and J by 2 bases, with 8 bases between the two germline ends. A word on this clone: What it recognizes is unknown.

The sequence derives from a human donor in good health. The chain joins TRBV5-5 to TRBJ1-2, with D possibly TRBD1 on 6 matching bases. Input material: memory CD4+ T cells from PBMCs. The CDR3 spells CASSLGQGNYGYTF. DNA for the CDR3: TGTGCCAGCAGCTTGGGTCAGGGGAACTATGGCTACACCTTC.